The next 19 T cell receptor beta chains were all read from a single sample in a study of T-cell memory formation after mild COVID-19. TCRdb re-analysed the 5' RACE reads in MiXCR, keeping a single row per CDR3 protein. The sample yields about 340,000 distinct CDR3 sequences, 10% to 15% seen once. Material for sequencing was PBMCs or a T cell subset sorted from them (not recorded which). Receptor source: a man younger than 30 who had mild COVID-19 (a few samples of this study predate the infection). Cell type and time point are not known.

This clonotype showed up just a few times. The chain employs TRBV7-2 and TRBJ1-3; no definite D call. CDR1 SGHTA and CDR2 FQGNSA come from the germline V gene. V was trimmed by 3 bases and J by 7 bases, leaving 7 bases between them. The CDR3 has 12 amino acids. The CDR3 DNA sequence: TGTGCCAGCAGCTTTAGTAGCAACACCATATATTTT. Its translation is CASSFSSNTIYF. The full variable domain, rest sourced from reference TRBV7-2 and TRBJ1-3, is GAGVSQSPSNKVTEKGKDVELRCDPISGHTALYWYRQSLGQGLEFLIYFQGNSAPDKSGLPSDRFSAERTGGSVSTLTIQRTQQEDSAVYLCASSFSSNTIYFGEGSWLTVV.

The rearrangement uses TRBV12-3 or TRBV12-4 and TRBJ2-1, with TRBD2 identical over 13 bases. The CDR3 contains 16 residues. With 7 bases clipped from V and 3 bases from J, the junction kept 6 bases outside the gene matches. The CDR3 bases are TGTGCCAGCAACCTGAGACTAGCGGGGGGCTACAATGAGCAGTTCTTC. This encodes CASNLRLAGGYNEQFF.

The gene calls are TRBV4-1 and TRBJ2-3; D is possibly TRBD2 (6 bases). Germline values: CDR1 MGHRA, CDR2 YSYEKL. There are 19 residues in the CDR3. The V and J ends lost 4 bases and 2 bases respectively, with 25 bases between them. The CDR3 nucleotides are TGCGCCAGCAGCCTAGAAAGCGGGTTAGGTGCACTTTTCACAGATACGCAGTATTTT. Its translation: CASSLESGLGALFTDTQYF.

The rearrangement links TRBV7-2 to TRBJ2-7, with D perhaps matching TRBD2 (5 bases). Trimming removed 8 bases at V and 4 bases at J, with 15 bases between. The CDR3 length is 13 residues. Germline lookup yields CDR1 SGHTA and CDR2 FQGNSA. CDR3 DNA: TGTGCCAGCCATGAGGAGGCTAAATACGAGCAGTACTTC. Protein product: CASHEEAKYEQYF.

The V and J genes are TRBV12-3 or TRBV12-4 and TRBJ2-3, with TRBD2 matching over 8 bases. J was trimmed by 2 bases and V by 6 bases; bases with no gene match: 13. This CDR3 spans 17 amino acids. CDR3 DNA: TGTGCCAGCAGCCCCCACCAGCGGGGGTCCCTCACAGATACGCAGTATTTT. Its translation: CASSPHQRGSLTDTQYF.

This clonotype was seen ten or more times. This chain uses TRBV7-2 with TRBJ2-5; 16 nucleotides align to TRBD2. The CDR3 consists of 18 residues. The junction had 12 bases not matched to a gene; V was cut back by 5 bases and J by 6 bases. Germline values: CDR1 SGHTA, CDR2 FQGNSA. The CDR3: CASSLSGTSGGAGQTQYF. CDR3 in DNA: TGTGCCAGCAGCCTTTCCGGGACTAGCGGGGGGGCCGGCCAGACCCAGTACTTC.

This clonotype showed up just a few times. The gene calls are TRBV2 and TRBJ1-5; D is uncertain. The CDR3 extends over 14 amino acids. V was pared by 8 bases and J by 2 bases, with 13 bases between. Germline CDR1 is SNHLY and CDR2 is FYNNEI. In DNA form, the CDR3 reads TGTGCCAGCGCGCAGAGGACGGGCAATCAGCCCCAGCATTTT. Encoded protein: CASAQRTGNQPQHF.

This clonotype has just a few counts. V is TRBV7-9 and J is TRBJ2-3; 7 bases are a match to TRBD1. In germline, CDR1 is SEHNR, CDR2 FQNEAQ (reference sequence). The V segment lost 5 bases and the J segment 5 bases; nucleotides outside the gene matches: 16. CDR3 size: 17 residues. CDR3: CASSPPRQGRVVDTQYF. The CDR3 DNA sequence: TGTGCCAGCAGCCCTCCGAGACAGGGAAGGGTGGTAGATACGCAGTATTTT. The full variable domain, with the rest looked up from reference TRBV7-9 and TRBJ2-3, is DTGVSQNPRHKITKRGQNVTFRCDPISEHNRLYWYRQTLGQGPEFLTYFQNEAQLEKSRLLSDRFSAERPKGSFSTLEIQRTEQGDSAMYLCASSPPRQGRVVDTQYFGPGTRLTVL.

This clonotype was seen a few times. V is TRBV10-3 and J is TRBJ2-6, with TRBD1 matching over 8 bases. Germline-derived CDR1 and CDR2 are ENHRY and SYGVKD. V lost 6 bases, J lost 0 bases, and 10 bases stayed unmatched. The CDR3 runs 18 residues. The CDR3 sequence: CAIRPSQGADSGANVLTF. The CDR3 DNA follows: TGTGCCATCAGGCCCTCCCAGGGGGCAGACTCTGGGGCCAACGTCCTGACTTTC.

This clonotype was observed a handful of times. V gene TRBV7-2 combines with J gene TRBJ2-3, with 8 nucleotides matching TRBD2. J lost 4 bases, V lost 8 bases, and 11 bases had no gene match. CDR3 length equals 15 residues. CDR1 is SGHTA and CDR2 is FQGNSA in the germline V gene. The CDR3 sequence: CASENMGLGADTQYF. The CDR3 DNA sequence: TGTGCCAGCGAAAACATGGGACTAGGGGCAGATACGCAGTATTTT.

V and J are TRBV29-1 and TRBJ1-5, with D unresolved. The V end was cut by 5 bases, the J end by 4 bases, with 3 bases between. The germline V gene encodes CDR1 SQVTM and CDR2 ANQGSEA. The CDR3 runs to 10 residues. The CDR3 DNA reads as TGCAGCGTTAGAAATCAGCCCCAGCATTTT. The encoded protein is CSVRNQPQHF.

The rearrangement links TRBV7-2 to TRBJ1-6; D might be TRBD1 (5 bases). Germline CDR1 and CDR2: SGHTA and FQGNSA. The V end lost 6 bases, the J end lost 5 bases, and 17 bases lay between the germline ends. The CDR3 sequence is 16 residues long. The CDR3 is CASSPLAGQNNSPLHF. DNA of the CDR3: TGTGCCAGCAGTCCTCTCGCGGGGCAGAATAATTCACCCCTCCACTTT.

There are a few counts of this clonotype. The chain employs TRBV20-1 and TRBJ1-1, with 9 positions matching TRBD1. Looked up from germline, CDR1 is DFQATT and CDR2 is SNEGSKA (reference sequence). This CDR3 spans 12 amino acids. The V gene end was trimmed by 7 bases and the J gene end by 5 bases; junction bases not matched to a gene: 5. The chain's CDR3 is CSVTGGNTEAFF. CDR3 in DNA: TGCAGTGTCACAGGGGGCAATACTGAAGCTTTCTTT.

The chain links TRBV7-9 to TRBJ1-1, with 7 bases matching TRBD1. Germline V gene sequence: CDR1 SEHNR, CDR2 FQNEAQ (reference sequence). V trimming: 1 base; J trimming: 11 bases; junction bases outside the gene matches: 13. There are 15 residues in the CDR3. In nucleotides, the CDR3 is TGTGCCAGCAGCTTAGGACAGGGACAGATCCGCGGGGCTTTCTTT. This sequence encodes CASSLGQGQIRGAFF.

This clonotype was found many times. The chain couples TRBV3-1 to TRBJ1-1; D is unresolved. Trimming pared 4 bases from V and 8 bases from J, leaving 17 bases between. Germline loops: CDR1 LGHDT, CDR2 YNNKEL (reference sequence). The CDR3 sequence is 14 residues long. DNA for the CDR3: TGTGCCAGCAGCCCCCAACGTCGAAGTGGGGAAGCTTTCTTT. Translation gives CASSPQRRSGEAFF.

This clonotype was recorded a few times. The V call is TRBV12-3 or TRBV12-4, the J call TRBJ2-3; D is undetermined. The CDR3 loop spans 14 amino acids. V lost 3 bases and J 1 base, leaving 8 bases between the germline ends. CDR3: CASSFWSGTDTQYF. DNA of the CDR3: TGTGCCAGCAGTTTTTGGAGTGGCACAGATACGCAGTATTTT.

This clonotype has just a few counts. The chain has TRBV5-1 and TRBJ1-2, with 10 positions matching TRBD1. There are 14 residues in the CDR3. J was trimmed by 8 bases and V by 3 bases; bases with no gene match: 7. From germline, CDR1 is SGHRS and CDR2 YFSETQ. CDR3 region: CASSSDRGLRGYTF. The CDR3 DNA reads TGCGCCAGCAGCTCCGACAGGGGGCTTCGGGGCTACACCTTC.

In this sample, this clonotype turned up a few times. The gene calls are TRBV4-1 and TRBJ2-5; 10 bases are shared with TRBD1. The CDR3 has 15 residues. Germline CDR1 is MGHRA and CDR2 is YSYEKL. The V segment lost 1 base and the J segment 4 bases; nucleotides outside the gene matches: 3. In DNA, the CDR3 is TGCGCCAGCAGCCAAGTGGACAGGGGGACAGAGACCCAGTACTTC. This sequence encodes CASSQVDRGTETQYF.

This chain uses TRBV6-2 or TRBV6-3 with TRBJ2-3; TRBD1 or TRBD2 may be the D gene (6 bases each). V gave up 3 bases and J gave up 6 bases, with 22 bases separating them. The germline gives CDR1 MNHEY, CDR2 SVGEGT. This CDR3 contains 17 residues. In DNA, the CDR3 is TGTGCCAGCAGTTATAGGGGGGATTTCTCGGGTTCCGATACGCAGTATTTT. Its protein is CASSYRGDFSGSDTQYF.